This T cell receptor beta chain was obtained from a study of blood T cell repertoires in COVID-19. Looking at the study overall: Material from acute and convalescent COVID-19 was sourced from the United States, Italy and Spain.

The CDR3 runs 14 residues. V lost 7 bases to trimming and J lost 0 bases, with 15 bases between them. The germline V gene encodes CDR1 SQVTM and CDR2 ANQGSEA. Per the original methods: Counts of nucleated cells, estimated from reference gene primer amplification, were obtained. The data were produced by immunoSEQ multiplex PCR, yet TCRdb's version contains in-frame clones alone and is incomplete. V, J and clone size derive from that table, while D and trimming were established from the DNA sequence. The repertoire holds about 180,000 clones, 83% seen once, with about 1.6% in the top ten. The TCR comes from a human donor in a cohort sampled during active COVID-19. This chain links TRBV29-1 with TRBJ1-2, with D possibly being TRBD1 (6 bases). The sample taken for sequencing was peripheral blood. The CDR3 coding sequence is TGCAGCGCCTCAGGACAGAGAGCTAACTATGGCTACACCTTC. It specifies CSASGQRANYGYTF.